Listed below are T cell receptor beta chains from one sample, sequenced in a study of cytotoxic CD8 clonotypes in ibrutinib-treated CLL. Repertoires were generated with immunoSEQ multiplex PCR, while TCRdb's copy carries only in-frame clones and drops some. The profile shows about 50,000 clones, roughly 83% of them singletons. The source was PBMCs, collected after 24 months of ibrutinib treatment. The source is a human donor with chronic lymphocytic leukemia. Each CDR3 is given with its conserved first and last residue. The D gene is left open where the match is weak. A clone size is listed for some rows: how often the clone was seen (once, few, many), or a class if it is expanded.

CDR3: CASSVEAGRGNTIYF
DNA: TGTGCCAGCAGCGTAGAGGCAGGGAGAGGAAACACCATATATTTT
J: TRBJ1-3
D: NA
size: NA
V: TRBV9
length: 15

CDR3: CASSSPGQTEQYF
DNA: TGTGCCAGCAGCTCCCCGGGTCAGACGGAGCAGTACTTC
J: TRBJ2-7
D: NA
size: NA
V: TRBV9
length: 13

CDR3: CASSYVRTAAYEQYF
DNA: TGTGCCAGCAGTTACGTCCGGACAGCGGCCTACGAGCAGTACTTC
J: TRBJ2-7
D: NA
size: once
V: TRBV6-5
length: 15

CDR3: CASSLGTGTSGETQYF
DNA: TGCGCCAGCAGCTTGGGGACCGGGACTAGCGGGGAGACCCAGTACTTC
J: TRBJ2-5
D: TRBD2
size: NA
V: TRBV5-1
length: 16

CDR3: CASSSGQGRSYEQYF
DNA: TGTGCCAGCAGTTCTGGACAGGGACGCTCCTACGAGCAGTACTTC
J: TRBJ2-7
D: TRBD1
size: NA
V: TRBV7-2
length: 15

CDR3: CASSPLAGEFNEQFF
DNA: TGTGCCAGCAGTCCTCTAGCGGGAGAGTTCAATGAGCAGTTCTTC
J: TRBJ2-1
D: TRBD2
size: NA
V: TRBV28
length: 15

CDR3: CAWTRPSSYNEQFF
DNA: TGTGCCTGGACCCGGCCTAGCTCCTACAATGAGCAGTTCTTC
J: TRBJ2-1
D: NA
size: few
V: TRBV30
length: 14

CDR3: CASSLSRQGQPQHF
DNA: TGTGCCAGCAGTTTATCAAGACAGGGACAGCCCCAGCATTTT
J: TRBJ1-5
D: TRBD1
size: NA
V: TRBV27
length: 14

CDR3: CSVEDRGSPQPAYGYTF
DNA: TGCAGCGTTGAAGATCGGGGGTCGCCCCAACCTGCCTATGGCTACACCTTC
J: TRBJ1-2
D: NA
size: NA
V: TRBV29-1
length: 17

CDR3: CATAGTSGRASFF
DNA: TGTGCCACGGCTGGGACTAGCGGGAGGGCATCGTTCTTC
J: TRBJ2-1
D: TRBD2
size: NA
V: TRBV6-6
length: 13

CDR3: CASAIKGDGYTF
DNA: TGTGCCAGCGCAATAAAAGGGGACGGCTACACCTTC
J: TRBJ1-2
D: NA
size: NA
V: TRBV2
length: 12

CDR3: CASKGQGSPYEQYF
DNA: TGTGCCAGCAAGGGGCAGGGGTCCCCCTACGAGCAGTACTTC
J: TRBJ2-7
D: NA
size: NA
V: TRBV28
length: 14

CDR3: CASSYGTTGLTGELFF
DNA: TGTGCCAGCAGCTACGGGACGACGGGGCTGACCGGGGAGCTGTTTTTT
J: TRBJ2-2
D: NA
size: NA
V: TRBV7-2
length: 16

CDR3: CASSVDPRGGAKTEAFF
DNA: TGTGCCAGCAGCGTAGACCCCAGAGGAGGGGCCAAGACTGAAGCTTTCTTT
J: TRBJ1-1
D: NA
size: NA
V: TRBV9
length: 17

CDR3: CSSPRFRSPTGELFF
DNA: TGCAGCTCTCCTAGATTTCGGAGCCCCACCGGGGAGCTGTTTTTT
J: TRBJ2-2
D: NA
size: few
V: TRBV29-1
length: 15

CDR3: CAWSRDGAGDTQYF
DNA: TGTGCCTGGAGCCGGGACGGTGCCGGAGATACGCAGTATTTT
J: TRBJ2-3
D: NA
size: NA
V: TRBV30
length: 14

CDR3: CASSSGAGEGYGYTF
DNA: TGTGCCAGCAGCTCTGGGGCTGGGGAGGGCTATGGCTACACCTTC
J: TRBJ1-2
D: NA
size: NA
V: TRBV11-2
length: 15

CDR3: CSARAGDTQYF
DNA: TGCAGTGCTAGAGCGGGAGATACGCAGTATTTT
J: TRBJ2-3
D: NA
size: NA
V: TRBV20-1
length: 11

CDR3: CASSPQKVSSGNTIYF
DNA: TGTGCCAGCAGCCCCCAGAAGGTTAGCTCTGGAAACACCATATATTTT
J: TRBJ1-3
D: NA
size: NA
V: TRBV21-1
length: 16

CDR3: CASTHRGIDTDTQYF
DNA: TGCGCCAGCACCCACAGGGGGATAGACACAGATACGCAGTATTTT
J: TRBJ2-3
D: TRBD1
size: NA
V: TRBV5-1
length: 15

CDR3: CASSLRGQYRETQYF
DNA: TGTGCCAGCAGCTTACGGGGACAGTACAGGGAGACCCAGTACTTC
J: TRBJ2-5
D: TRBD1
size: NA
V: TRBV7-9
length: 15

CDR3: CASSESHGTGPTDEQYF
DNA: TGTGCCAGCTCCGAATCCCACGGGACAGGGCCGACTGACGAGCAGTACTTC
J: TRBJ2-7
D: TRBD1
size: NA
V: TRBV11-3
length: 17

CDR3: CAWRFGTGGGYTF
DNA: TGTGCCTGGAGGTTTGGTACAGGGGGTGGCTACACCTTC
J: TRBJ1-2
D: TRBD1
size: NA
V: TRBV30
length: 13

CDR3: CASSTGTGQETQYF
DNA: TGTGCCAGCAGCACCGGGACAGGGCAAGAGACCCAGTACTTC
J: TRBJ2-5
D: TRBD1
size: NA
V: TRBV5-4
length: 14

CDR3: CAWSADINRHSNQPQHF
DNA: TGTGCCTGGAGTGCCGACATAAATCGCCATAGCAATCAGCCCCAGCATTTT
J: TRBJ1-5
D: NA
size: NA
V: TRBV30
length: 17

CDR3: CASSFPDRGLTGELFF
DNA: TGTGCCAGCAGTTTCCCGGACAGGGGGCTCACCGGGGAGCTGTTTTTT
J: TRBJ2-2
D: TRBD1
size: NA
V: TRBV28
length: 16

CDR3: CASSEGPSGSDTQYF
DNA: TGCGCCAGCAGTGAGGGGCCTAGCGGGAGCGATACGCAGTATTTT
J: TRBJ2-3
D: TRBD2
size: NA
V: TRBV10-2
length: 15

CDR3: CASSFGWMGQGKETQYF
DNA: TGTGCCAGCAGCTTTGGCTGGATGGGACAGGGGAAAGAGACCCAGTACTTC
J: TRBJ2-5
D: TRBD1
size: NA
V: TRBV11-2
length: 17

CDR3: CASSLRTGYGYTF
DNA: TGTGCCAGCAGCTTGCGGACAGGGTACGGCTACACCTTC
J: TRBJ1-2
D: TRBD1
size: once
V: TRBV5-6
length: 13

CDR3: CASSLRGLADFSTDTQYF
DNA: TGTGCCAGCAGCTTACGGGGACTAGCGGATTTCTCCACAGATACGCAGTATTTT
J: TRBJ2-3
D: TRBD2
size: NA
V: TRBV5-4
length: 18

CDR3: CASSLQREIYNEQFF
DNA: TGTGCCAGCAGCCTGCAGCGGGAGATATACAATGAGCAGTTCTTC
J: TRBJ2-1
D: TRBD2
size: NA
V: TRBV11-2
length: 15

CDR3: CASSLVGGAGGPLNTEAFF
DNA: TGTGCCAGCAGCTTAGTCGGCGGCGCAGGGGGCCCGCTGAACACTGAAGCTTTCTTT
J: TRBJ1-1
D: TRBD1
size: NA
V: TRBV7-9
length: 19

CDR3: CASSVGTIYNEQFF
DNA: TGTGCCAGCAGCGTAGGGACTATTTACAATGAGCAGTTCTTC
J: TRBJ2-1
D: NA
size: once
V: TRBV9
length: 14

CDR3: CASSEKVTYGYTF
DNA: TGTGCCAGCAGTGAAAAGGTTACCTATGGCTACACCTTC
J: TRBJ1-2
D: NA
size: once
V: TRBV6-1
length: 13

CDR3: CASSSGTALSGNTIYF
DNA: TGCGCCAGCAGCTCGGGGACAGCGCTCTCTGGAAACACCATATATTTT
J: TRBJ1-3
D: TRBD1
size: NA
V: TRBV5-1
length: 16

CDR3: CASSIGTTGETQYF
DNA: TGTGCCAGTAGTATTGGTACGACGGGGGAGACCCAGTACTTC
J: TRBJ2-5
D: NA
size: few
V: TRBV19
length: 14

CDR3: CASSATVNTEAFF
DNA: TGTGCCAGCAGCGCGACAGTGAACACTGAAGCTTTCTTT
J: TRBJ1-1
D: NA
size: NA
V: TRBV9
length: 13

CDR3: CASSSPGAGGQDEQFF
DNA: TGTGCCAGCAGCTCGCCGGGGGCGGGAGGGCAGGATGAGCAGTTCTTC
J: TRBJ2-1
D: TRBD2
size: NA
V: TRBV7-9
length: 16

CDR3: CASSEVNGDRLFF
DNA: TGTGCCAGCAGTGAGGTTAATGGGGATAGACTGTTCTTC
J: TRBJ2-1
D: NA
size: NA
V: TRBV6-4
length: 13